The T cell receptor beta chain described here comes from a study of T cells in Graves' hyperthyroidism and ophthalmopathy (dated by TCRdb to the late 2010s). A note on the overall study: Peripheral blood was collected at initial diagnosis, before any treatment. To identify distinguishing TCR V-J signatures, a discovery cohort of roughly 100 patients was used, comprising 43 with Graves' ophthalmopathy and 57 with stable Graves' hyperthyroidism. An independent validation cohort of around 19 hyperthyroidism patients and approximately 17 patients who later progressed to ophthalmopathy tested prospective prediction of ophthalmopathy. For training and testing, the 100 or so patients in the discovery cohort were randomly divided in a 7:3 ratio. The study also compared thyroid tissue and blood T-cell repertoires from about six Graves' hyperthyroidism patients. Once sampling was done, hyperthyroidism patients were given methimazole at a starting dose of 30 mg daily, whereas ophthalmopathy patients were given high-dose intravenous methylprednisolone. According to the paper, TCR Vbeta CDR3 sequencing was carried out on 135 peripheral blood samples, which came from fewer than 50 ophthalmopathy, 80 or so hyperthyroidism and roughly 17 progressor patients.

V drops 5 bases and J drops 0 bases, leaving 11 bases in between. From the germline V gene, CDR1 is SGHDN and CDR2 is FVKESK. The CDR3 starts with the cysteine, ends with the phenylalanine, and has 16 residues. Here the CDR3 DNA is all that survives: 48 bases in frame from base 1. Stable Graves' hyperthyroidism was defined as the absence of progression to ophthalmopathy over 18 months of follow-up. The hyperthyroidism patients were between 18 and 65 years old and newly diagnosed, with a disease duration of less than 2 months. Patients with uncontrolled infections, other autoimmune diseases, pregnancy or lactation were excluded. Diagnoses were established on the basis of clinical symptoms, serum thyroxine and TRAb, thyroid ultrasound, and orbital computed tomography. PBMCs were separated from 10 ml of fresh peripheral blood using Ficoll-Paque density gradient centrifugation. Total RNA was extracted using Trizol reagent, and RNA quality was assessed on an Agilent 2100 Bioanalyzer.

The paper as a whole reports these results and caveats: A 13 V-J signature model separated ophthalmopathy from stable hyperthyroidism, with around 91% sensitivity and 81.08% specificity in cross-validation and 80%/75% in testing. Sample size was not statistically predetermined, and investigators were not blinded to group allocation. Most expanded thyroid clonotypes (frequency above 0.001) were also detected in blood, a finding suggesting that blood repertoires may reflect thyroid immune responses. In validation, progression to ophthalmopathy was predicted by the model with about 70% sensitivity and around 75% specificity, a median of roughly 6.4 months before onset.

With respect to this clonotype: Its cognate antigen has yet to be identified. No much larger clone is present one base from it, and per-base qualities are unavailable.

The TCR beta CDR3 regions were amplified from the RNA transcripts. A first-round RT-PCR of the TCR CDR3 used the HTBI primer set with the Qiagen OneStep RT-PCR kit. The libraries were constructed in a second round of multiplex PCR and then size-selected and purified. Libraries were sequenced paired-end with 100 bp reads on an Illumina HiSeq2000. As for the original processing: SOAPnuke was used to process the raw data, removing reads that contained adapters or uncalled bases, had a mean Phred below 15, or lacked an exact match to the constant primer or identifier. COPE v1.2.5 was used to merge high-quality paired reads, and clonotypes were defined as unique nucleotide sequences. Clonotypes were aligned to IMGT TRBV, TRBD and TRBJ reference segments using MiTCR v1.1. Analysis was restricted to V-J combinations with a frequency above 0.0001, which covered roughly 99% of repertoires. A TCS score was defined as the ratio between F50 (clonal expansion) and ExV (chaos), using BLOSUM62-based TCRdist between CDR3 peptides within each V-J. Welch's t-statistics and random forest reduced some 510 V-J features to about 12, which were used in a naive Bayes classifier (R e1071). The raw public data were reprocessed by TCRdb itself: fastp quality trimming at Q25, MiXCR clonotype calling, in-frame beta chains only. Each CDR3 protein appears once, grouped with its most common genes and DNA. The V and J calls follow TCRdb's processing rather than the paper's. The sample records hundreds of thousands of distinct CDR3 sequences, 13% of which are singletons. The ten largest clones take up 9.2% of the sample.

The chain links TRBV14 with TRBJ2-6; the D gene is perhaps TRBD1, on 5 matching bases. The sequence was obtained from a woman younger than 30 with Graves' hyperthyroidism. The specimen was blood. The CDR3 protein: CASSSQRGSGANVLTF. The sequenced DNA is TGTGCCAGCAGCTCCCAAAGGGGCTCTGGGGCCAACGTCCTGACTTTC.